The 22 T cell receptor beta chains reported below all come from one sample, sequenced in a study of blood T cell repertoires in COVID-19. Profiled with immunoSEQ multiplex PCR; TCRdb holds only in-frame clones, not every one. This sample has fewer than 80,000 clones, with roughly 85% found just once. Material: peripheral blood. All receptors come from a man aged 30 to 39 with acute or convalescent COVID-19.

The V and J genes are TRBV5-4 and TRBJ2-3, with 10 nucleotides matching TRBD2. With 2 bases clipped from V and 8 bases from J, the junction kept 17 bases outside the gene matches. Germline V gene data show CDR1 as SGHNT and CDR2 as YYREEE (reference sequence). The CDR3 contains 18 residues. The CDR3 coding sequence is TGTGCCAGCAGCTTAGAATCGGCTAGCGGGGGAAACAGGGGTACGCAGTATTTT. Protein sequence: CASSLESASGGNRGTQYF. Combining the CDR3 with reference TRBV5-4 and TRBJ2-3 gives the whole variable domain ETGVTQSPTHLIKTRGQQVTLRCSSQSGHNTVSWYQQALGQGPQFIFQYYREEENGRGNFPPRFSGLQFPNYSSELNVNALELDDSALYLCASSLESASGGNRGTQYFGPGTRLTVL.

The genes are TRBV7-8 and TRBJ2-7, with TRBD1 matching 7 bases. The length of the CDR3 is 14 residues. Germline CDR1 reads SGHVS; CDR2 reads FQNEAQ. Germline trimming cut 7 bases from V and 2 bases from J; bases unmatched to any gene: 8. The CDR3 nucleotides read TGTGCCAGCACCCTGGACAGGAACGCCTACGAGCAGTACTTC. Protein sequence: CASTLDRNAYEQYF.

This clone was seen a handful of times. This chain uses TRBV5-5 with TRBJ1-1, with D perhaps TRBD1 (5 bases). Trimming stripped 0 bases from V and 11 bases from J, with 11 bases between. Germline-derived CDR1 and CDR2 are SGHKS and YYEKEE (reference sequence). The CDR3 extends over 12 amino acids. The DNA of the CDR3 is TGTGCCAGCAGCTTGGAGGGGCTGGGGGCTTTCTTT. This encodes CASSLEGLGAFF.

This clone showed up just a few times. The rearrangement joins TRBV4-1 to TRBJ2-7; TRBD2 matches at 7 bases. The germline V gene encodes CDR1 MGHRA and CDR2 YSYEKL. V lost 0 bases, J lost 2 bases, and 4 bases stayed unmatched. The CDR3 extends over 15 amino acids. The CDR3 sequence: CASSQDLAAPYEQYF. The DNA of the CDR3 is TGCGCCAGCAGCCAAGACCTAGCGGCCCCCTACGAGCAGTACTTC.

This clone showed up just once. The genes are TRBV3-1 (or the pseudogene TRBV3-2) and TRBJ1-6; D is unclear. The V end was cut by 1 base, the J end by 7 bases, with 5 bases between. CDR1 and CDR2 from the germline V gene are LGHDT and YNNKEL (reference sequence). This CDR3 has 13 residues. This CDR3 reads CASSQGQNSPLHF. The CDR3 bases are TGTGCCAGCAGCCAAGGGCAGAATTCACCCCTCCACTTT.

The rearrangement uses TRBV5-1 and TRBJ1-3; 10 bases fit TRBD1. With V trimmed by 3 bases and J by 1 base, 4 bases remained unmatched. Germline assignment: CDR1 SGHRS and CDR2 YFSETQ. This CDR3 contains 16 residues. The DNA for the CDR3 is TGCGCCAGCAGCTCGGGACAGGGGATGTCTGGAAACACCATATATTTT. Translation: CASSSGQGMSGNTIYF.

The genes are TRBV3-1 (or the pseudogene TRBV3-2) and TRBJ2-1; 7 nucleotides match TRBD2. This CDR3 contains 18 residues. With 1 base clipped from V and 2 bases from J, the junction kept 11 bases outside the gene matches. CDR1 and CDR2 (germline): LGHDT, YNNKEL (reference sequence). The DNA for the CDR3 is TGTGCCAGCAGCCAAGCGCTCCTTTTGGCGGGAGCCTACAATGAGCAGTTCTTC. It specifies CASSQALLLAGAYNEQFF.

The chain joins TRBV5-1 to TRBJ2-1; the match to TRBD2 covers 8 bases. CDR3 size: 15 residues. Germline loops: CDR1 SGHRS, CDR2 YFSETQ. V was pared by 5 bases and J by 9 bases, with 13 bases of the junction left unmatched. In DNA, the CDR3 is TGCGCCAGCAGGAAGAGCGGGAGCGCGGGGGGTGAGCAGTTCTTC. Translation: CASRKSGSAGGEQFF.

The genes are TRBV6-2 or TRBV6-3 and TRBJ1-1; TRBD1 aligns across 10 bases. Losses at the gene ends were 5 bases for V and 5 bases for J; bases not matched to a gene: 8. The CDR3 is 15 residues long. CDR1 is MNHEY and CDR2 is SVGEGT in the germline V gene. For the CDR3, the DNA is TGTGCCAGCAGTGCACGACAGGGGGCTAAGACTGAAGCTTTCTTT. It yields the protein CASSARQGAKTEAFF.

Here the CDR3 reads CASSLAFFSGQRVSDTQYF. CDR3 coding DNA: TGTGCCAGCAGCTTAGCGTTCTTCTCTGGACAGCGAGTATCAGATACGCAGTATTTT. This chain links TRBV7-8 with TRBJ2-3; D might be TRBD1 (6 bases). CDR1 is SGHVS, CDR2 FQNEAQ, per germline. The germline V and J ends were trimmed by 0 bases and 4 bases, with 23 bases remaining between them. This CDR3 region has 19 residues. Using reference TRBV7-8 and TRBJ2-3 for the parts outside the CDR3, the full variable domain is GAGVSQSPRYKVAKRGQDVALRCDPISGHVSLFWYQQALGQGPEFLTYFQNEAQLDKSGLPSDRFFAERPEGSVSTLKIQRTQQEDSAVYLCASSLAFFSGQRVSDTQYFGPGTRLTVL.

This chain links TRBV18 with TRBJ2-2, with 9 positions matching TRBD2. Trimming removed 3 bases from V and 2 bases from J; junction bases left unmatched: 4. Per germline, CDR1 KGHSH and CDR2 LQKENI. This CDR3 comprises 16 residues. The CDR3 region is CASSPQAGGNTGELFF. Here the CDR3 DNA reads TGTGCCAGCTCACCCCAAGCGGGGGGAAACACCGGGGAGCTGTTTTTT. The full variable domain, its missing parts supplied by reference TRBV18 and TRBJ2-2, is NAGVMQNPRHLVRRRGQEARLRCSPMKGHSHVYWYRQLPEEGLKFMVYLQKENIIDESGMPKERFSAEFPKEGPSILRIQQVVRGDSAAYFCASSPQAGGNTGELFFGEGSRLTVL.

The chain combines TRBV6-2 or TRBV6-3 with TRBJ2-2, with 7 bases aligning to TRBD2. J gave up 6 bases and V 5 bases, and 15 bases lay outside the gene matches. CDR3 length: 17 amino acids. Per the germline V gene, CDR1 is MNHEY and CDR2 is SVGEGT. CDR3 coding DNA: TGTGCCAGCAGTCACCGGGGCGGGAGTTTTGTAGCCGGGGAGCTGTTTTTT. It is translated as CASSHRGGSFVAGELFF.

This chain's CDR3 is CAAQGNHRDYGYTF. The CDR3 DNA follows: TGTGCCGCGCAGGGGAACCATAGGGACTATGGCTACACCTTC. This rearrangement joins TRBV10-3 to TRBJ1-2; a weak D match, TRBD1 (6 bases). The germline V gene has CDR1 ENHRY and CDR2 SYGVKD. The CDR3 spans 14 residues. Trimming cost V 11 bases and J 3 bases, with 19 bases left between them.

The chain joins TRBV18 to TRBJ2-7; D gene ambiguous. V shed 2 bases and J shed 5 bases, with 4 bases lying between them. CDR1 KGHSH and CDR2 LQKENI come from the germline V gene. This CDR3 contains 11 residues. The CDR3 DNA sequence: TGTGCCAGCTCACCATCAGACGAGCAGTACTTC. The encoded protein is CASSPSDEQYF. Variable domain in full (rest from reference TRBV18 and TRBJ2-7): NAGVMQNPRHLVRRRGQEARLRCSPMKGHSHVYWYRQLPEEGLKFMVYLQKENIIDESGMPKERFSAEFPKEGPSILRIQQVVRGDSAAYFCASSPSDEQYFGPGTRLTVT.

The chain carries TRBV2 and TRBJ1-6; D is perhaps TRBD1 (5 bases). The CDR3 is 16 residues long. Germline V gene lookup returns CDR1 SNHLY and CDR2 FYNNEI. Trimming took off 4 bases at V and 5 bases at J, with 15 bases between the two ends. CDR3 DNA sequence: TGTGCCAGCAGTGTTTCTAGGGCAGGGAATAATTCACCCCTCCACTTT. Its translation is CASSVSRAGNNSPLHF.

This chain connects TRBV19 to TRBJ2-2; 8 positions match TRBD1. The CDR3 extends over 17 amino acids. J lost 2 bases, V lost 5 bases, and 10 bases had no gene match. Looked up from germline, CDR1 is LNHDA and CDR2 is SQIVND (reference sequence). The CDR3 is CASSRTGTGYNTGELFF. CDR3 in DNA: TGTGCCAGTAGTCGAACCGGGACAGGCTATAACACCGGGGAGCTGTTTTTT.

The J gene is TRBJ2-1, the V gene TRBV12-2; TRBD1 was called by the table and not checked on the DNA. TRBV12-2 is a pseudogene locus. The CDR3 is 15 amino acids. CDR3 coding DNA: TGTGCAAGTCGCGTAATGGACAGGGATATCGATGAGCAGTTCTTC. This codes for CASRVMDRDIDEQFF.

CDR3 coding DNA: TGTGCCAGCAGCCCGGGACTAGCGGGGGAGGTAGATACGCAGTATTTT. This translates into CASSPGLAGEVDTQYF. The rearrangement links TRBV11-3 to TRBJ2-3; 14 bases match TRBD2. CDR3 size: 16 residues. V trimming: 5 bases; J trimming: 5 bases; junction bases outside the gene matches: 6. Germline assignment: CDR1 SGHNT and CDR2 YENEEA.

This chain's CDR3 is CASSKGQAWQPQHF. CDR3 in DNA: TGTGCCAGCTCTAAAGGTCAAGCGTGGCAGCCCCAGCATTTT. V and J are TRBV6-5 and TRBJ1-5, with unresolved D. The CDR3 extends over 14 amino acids. Deletions cut 8 bases from V and 7 bases from J, with 18 bases between. CDR1 is MNHEY, CDR2 SVGAGI, per germline.

The chain joins TRBV5-1 to TRBJ2-2, with D possibly matching TRBD1 (5 bases). The CDR3 has 13 residues. V was pared by 0 bases and J by 5 bases, with 5 bases between. Germline CDR1 is SGHRS and CDR2 is YFSETQ. The CDR3 here is CASSLEGTGELFF. Written as DNA, the CDR3 is TGCGCCAGCAGCTTGGAGGGGACCGGGGAGCTGTTTTTT.

V and J are TRBV18 and TRBJ2-7, with 9 nucleotides matching TRBD1. The CDR3 covers 13 residues. Germline CDR1 is KGHSH and CDR2 is LQKENI. The junction had 10 bases not matched to a gene; V was cut back by 3 bases and J by 13 bases. The CDR3 here is CASSPDRDRVKYV. The CDR3, as DNA: TGTGCCAGCTCACCTGATCGGGACAGGGTGAAATACGTC.

The chain is built from TRBV5-6 and TRBJ2-7, with a weak D call TRBD1 (6 bases). V lost 6 bases to trimming and J lost 2 bases, with 18 bases between them. CDR1 is SGHDT, CDR2 YYEEEE, per germline. This CDR3 has 15 residues. As DNA, the CDR3 is TGTGCCAGCACAGGGACACTGACCAGCACCTACGAGCAGTACTTC. Translating gives CASTGTLTSTYEQYF.